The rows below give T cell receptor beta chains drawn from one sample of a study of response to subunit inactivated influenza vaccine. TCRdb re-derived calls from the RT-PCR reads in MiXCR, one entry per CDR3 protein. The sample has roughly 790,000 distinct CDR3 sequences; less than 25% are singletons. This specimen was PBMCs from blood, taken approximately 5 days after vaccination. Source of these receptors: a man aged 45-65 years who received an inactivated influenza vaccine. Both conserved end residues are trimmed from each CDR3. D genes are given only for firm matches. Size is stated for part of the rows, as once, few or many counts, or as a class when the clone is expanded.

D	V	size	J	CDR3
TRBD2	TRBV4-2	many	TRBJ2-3	ASSQDGGLATDTQY
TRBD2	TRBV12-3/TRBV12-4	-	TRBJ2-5	ASSSRGGRAETQY
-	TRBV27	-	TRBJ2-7	ASSSLAFGFGYEQY
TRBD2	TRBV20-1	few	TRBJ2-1	SASVAGGPNEQF
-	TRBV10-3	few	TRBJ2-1	AISLASYNEQF
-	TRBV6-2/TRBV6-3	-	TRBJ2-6	ASSYSRQSSSGANVLT
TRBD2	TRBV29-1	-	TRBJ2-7	SVALAGYGEQY
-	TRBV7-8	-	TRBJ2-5	ASSPGGVNAVKY
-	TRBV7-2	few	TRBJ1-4	ASSRDITLEKLF
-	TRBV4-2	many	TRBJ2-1	ASSQEGREQF
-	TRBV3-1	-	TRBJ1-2	ASSLRGGTAYGYT
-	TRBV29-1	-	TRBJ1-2	SVPGGYGYT
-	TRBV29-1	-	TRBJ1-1	SVAPRNRMNTEAF
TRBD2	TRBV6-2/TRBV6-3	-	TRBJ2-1	ASSYSSSGNNEQF
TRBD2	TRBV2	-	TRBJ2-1	AFSGPVASGRANNEQF
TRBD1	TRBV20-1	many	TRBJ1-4	SARLRQGDEKLF
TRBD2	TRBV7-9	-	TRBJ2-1	ASSLEASGARNEQF
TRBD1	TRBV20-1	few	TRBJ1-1	SPRTGGTEAF
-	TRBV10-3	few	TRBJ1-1	AISESRIEAF
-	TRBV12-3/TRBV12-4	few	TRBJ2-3	ASSFWQNTDTQY
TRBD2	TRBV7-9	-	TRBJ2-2	ASSRLKLAGVTGELF
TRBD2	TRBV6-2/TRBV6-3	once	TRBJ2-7	ASSRGTIEQY
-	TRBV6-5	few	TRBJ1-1	ASSYSARAAEAF
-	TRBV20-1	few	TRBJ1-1	SALAGAGTEAF
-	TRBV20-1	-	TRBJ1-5	SAILLGNQPQH
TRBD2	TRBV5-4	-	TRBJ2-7	ASSRASGGGTSGREQY
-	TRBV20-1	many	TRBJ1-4	SAPPGQNATNEKLF
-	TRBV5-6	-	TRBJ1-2	ASSLDITTLGGYT
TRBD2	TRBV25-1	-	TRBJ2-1	ASSEYRAGGNYNEQF
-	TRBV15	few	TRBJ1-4	ATSRESPGNGEKLF
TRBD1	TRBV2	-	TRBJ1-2	ASSGDRGWGYT
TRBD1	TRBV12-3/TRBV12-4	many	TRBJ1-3	ASRSDRVSGNTIY
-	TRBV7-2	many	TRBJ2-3	ASSLVGGATQY
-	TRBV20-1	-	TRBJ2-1	SAKRGSYNEQF
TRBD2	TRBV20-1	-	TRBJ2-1	SASGLAGGPRANEQF
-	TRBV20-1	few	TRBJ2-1	SAPTALKQF
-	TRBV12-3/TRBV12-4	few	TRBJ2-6	ASSTTTGPGANVLT
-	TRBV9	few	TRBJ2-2	ASSAWEIHTGELF
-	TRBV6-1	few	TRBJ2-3	ATRPLQRGTDTQY
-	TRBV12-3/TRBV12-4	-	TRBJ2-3	ASRRTSLGPGDTQY
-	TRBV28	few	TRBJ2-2	ASSLWAGFTLTGELF
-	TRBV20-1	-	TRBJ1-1	SASLGGPNTEAF
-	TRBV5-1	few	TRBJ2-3	ASSGTPGPRNTQY
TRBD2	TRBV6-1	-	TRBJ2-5	ASSLRTSGANTVTQY
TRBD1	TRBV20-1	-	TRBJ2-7	SALERTGNAGYEQY
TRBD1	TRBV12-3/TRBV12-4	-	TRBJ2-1	ASILQGANEQF
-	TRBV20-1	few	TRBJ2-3	SARVGSLDTQY
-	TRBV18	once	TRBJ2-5	ASSPNTGKETQY
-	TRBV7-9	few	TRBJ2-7	ASTSQQKPYEQY
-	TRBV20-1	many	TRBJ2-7	SALNRASFYEQY
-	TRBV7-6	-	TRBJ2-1	ASSLRPLSGSYNEQF
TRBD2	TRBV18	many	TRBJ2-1	ASSPPSGRAYNEQF
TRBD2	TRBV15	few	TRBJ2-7	ATSINLYLAGASYEQY
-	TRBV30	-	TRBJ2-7	AWTPKGNEQY
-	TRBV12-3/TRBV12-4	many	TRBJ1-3	ASSLQGGNTIY
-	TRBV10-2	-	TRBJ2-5	ATGTQETQY
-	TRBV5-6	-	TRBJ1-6	ASSPAGTNSPLH
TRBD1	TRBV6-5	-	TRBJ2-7	ASSYSSGQGALYEQY
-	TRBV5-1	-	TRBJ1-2	ASSLDIPERSPYGYT
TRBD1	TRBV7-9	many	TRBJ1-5	ASSQGGNQPQH